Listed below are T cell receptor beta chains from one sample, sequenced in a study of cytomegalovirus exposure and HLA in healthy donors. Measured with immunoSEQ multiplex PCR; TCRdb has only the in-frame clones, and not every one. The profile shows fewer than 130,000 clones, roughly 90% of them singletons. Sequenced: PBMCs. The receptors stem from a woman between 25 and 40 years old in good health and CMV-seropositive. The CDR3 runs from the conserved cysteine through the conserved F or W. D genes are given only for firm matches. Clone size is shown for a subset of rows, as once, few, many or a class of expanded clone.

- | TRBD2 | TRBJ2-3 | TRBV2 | CASSEWTSGGTDTQYF | TGTGCCAGCAGTGAATGGACTAGCGGAGGCACAGATACGCAGTATTTT
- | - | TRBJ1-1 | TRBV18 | CASSTSVTEAFF | TGTGCCAGCTCCACCTCGGTCACTGAAGCTTTCTTT
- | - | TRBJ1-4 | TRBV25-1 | CASRDSLQNEKLFF | TGTGCCAGCAGGGACAGCCTTCAGAATGAAAAACTGTTTTTT
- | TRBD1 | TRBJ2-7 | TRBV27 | CASSLRGQVAIYEQYF | TGTGCCAGCAGTTTACGGGGACAGGTCGCTATCTACGAGCAGTACTTC
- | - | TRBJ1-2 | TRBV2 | CASSEEPSRGYGYTF | TGTGCCAGCAGTGAGGAGCCGTCCCGGGGGTATGGCTACACCTTC
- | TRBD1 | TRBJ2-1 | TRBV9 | CASSGGQGANDEQFF | TGTGCCAGCAGCGGAGGGCAGGGGGCCAACGATGAGCAGTTCTTC
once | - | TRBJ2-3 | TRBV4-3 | CASSQDLATDTQYF | TGCGCCAGCAGCCAAGATCTAGCCACAGATACGCAGTATTTT
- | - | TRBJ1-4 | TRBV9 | CASSVGQVDEKLFF | TGTGCCAGCAGCGTAGGACAGGTCGATGAAAAACTGTTTTTT
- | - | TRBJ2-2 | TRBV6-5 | CASSKDRNTGELFF | TGTGCCAGCAGTAAGGACAGGAACACCGGGGAGCTGTTTTTT
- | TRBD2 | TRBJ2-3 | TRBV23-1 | CASSQSGGGAKDTQYF | TGCGCCAGCAGTCAATCGGGCGGGGGGGCGAAAGATACGCAGTATTTT
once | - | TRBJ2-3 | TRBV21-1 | CASSRTDQRRNTDTQYF | TGTGCCAGCAGCCGTACCGATCAGCGGCGAAACACAGATACGCAGTATTTT
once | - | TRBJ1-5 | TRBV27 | CASSRIGAGNQPQHF | TGTGCCAGCAGTCGAATAGGGGCGGGCAATCAGCCCCAGCATTTT
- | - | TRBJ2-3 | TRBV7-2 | CASSLATGQDTQYF | TGTGCCAGCAGCTTAGCCACAGGGCAGGATACGCAGTATTTT
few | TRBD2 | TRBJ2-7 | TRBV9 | CASSVAGRAGEQYF | TGTGCCAGCAGCGTAGCTGGGAGGGCGGGCGAGCAGTACTTC
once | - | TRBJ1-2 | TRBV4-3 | CASSQRGGTYGYTF | TGCGCCAGCAGCCAGAGGGGGGGGACCTATGGCTACACCTTC
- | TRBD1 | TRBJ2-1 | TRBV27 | CASSGTGRGNEQFF | TGTGCCAGCAGTGGGACAGGGCGGGGCAATGAGCAGTTCTTC
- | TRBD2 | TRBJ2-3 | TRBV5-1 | CASSFRTSGRTGYTQYF | TGCGCCAGCAGCTTTAGGACTAGCGGGAGGACGGGGTATACGCAGTATTTT
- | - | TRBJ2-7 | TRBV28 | CASSSGIATYEQYF | TGTGCCAGCAGTTCGGGAATAGCCACTTACGAGCAGTACTTC
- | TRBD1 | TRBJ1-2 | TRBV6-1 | CASNGQGTGHYGYTF | TGTGCCAGCAACGGACAAGGGACAGGGCACTATGGCTACACCTTC
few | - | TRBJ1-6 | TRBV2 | CASSEGTRAWNSPLHF | TGTGCCAGCAGTGAGGGTACGAGGGCTTGGAATTCACCCCTCCACTTT
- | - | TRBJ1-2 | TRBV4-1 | CASSQGTLRGHGYTF | TGCGCCAGCAGCCAAGGGACCCTTCGGGGTCATGGCTACACCTTC
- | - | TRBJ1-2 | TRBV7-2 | CASSLVARSDYGYTF | TGTGCCAGCAGCTTAGTTGCCAGGTCCGACTATGGCTACACCTTC
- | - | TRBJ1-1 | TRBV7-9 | CASSSGGGVRTEAFF | TGTGCCAGCAGCTCGGGCGGGGGTGTAAGGACTGAAGCTTTCTTT
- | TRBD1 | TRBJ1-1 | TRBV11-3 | CASSLEGGTLTGGDAFF | TGTGCCAGCAGCTTAGAGGGCGGTACTCTGACAGGGGGAGACGCTTTCTTT
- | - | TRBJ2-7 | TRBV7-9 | CASSPGAAGRYEQYF | TGTGCCAGCAGCCCAGGGGCGGCGGGCCGGTACGAGCAGTACTTC
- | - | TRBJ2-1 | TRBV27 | CASSPGLYNEQFF | TGTGCCAGCAGTCCCGGACTCTACAATGAGCAGTTCTTC
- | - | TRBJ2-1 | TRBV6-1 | CASSEANNNEQFF | TGTGCCAGCAGTGAAGCAAATAACAATGAGCAGTTCTTC
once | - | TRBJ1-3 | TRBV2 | CASSVGRPSSGNTIYF | TGTGCCAGCAGTGTAGGCAGGCCGAGCTCTGGAAACACCATATATTTT
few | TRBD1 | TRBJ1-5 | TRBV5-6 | CASSFFGTGGGQPQHF | TGTGCCAGCAGCTTTTTCGGGACAGGGGGCGGCCAGCCCCAGCATTTT
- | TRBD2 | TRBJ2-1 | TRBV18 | CASSEGTSHEQFF | TGTGCCAGCTCGGAGGGGACTAGCCATGAGCAGTTCTTC
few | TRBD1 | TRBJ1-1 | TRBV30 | CALLETGRSEAFF | TGTGCCCTTCTTGAGACAGGGAGGTCTGAAGCTTTCTTT
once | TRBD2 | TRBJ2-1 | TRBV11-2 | CASRSLKREGPNEQFF | TGTGCCAGCCGATCCTTGAAGCGGGAGGGCCCAAATGAGCAGTTCTTC
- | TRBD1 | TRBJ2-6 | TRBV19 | CASSLQGATTLISGANVLTF | TGTGCCAGTAGTCTTCAGGGGGCGACCACCCTTATCTCTGGGGCCAACGTCCTGACTTTC
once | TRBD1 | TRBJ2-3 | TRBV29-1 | CSVDRTGRSTDTQYF | TGCAGCGTGGACCGGACAGGCCGAAGCACAGATACGCAGTATTTT
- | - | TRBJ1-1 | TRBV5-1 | CASSLGQMNTEAFF | TGCGCCAGCAGCTTGGGGCAGATGAACACTGAAGCTTTCTTT
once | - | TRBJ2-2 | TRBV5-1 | CASSFEVNRAVTGELFF | TGCGCCAGCAGCTTTGAGGTAAACAGGGCAGTCACCGGGGAGCTGTTTTTT
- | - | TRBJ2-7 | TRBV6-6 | CASSYGAGYEQYF | TGTGCCAGCAGTTACGGGGCTGGATACGAGCAGTACTTC
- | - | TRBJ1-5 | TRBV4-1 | CASSQEWPQGHQPQHF | TGCGCCAGCAGCCAAGAGTGGCCTCAGGGCCATCAGCCCCAGCATTTT
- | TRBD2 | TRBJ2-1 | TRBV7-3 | CASSNTPGRAYNEQFF | TGTGCCAGCAGCAATACGCCCGGGAGGGCCTACAATGAGCAGTTCTTC
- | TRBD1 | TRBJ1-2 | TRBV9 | CASSPHGQGAFYGYTF | TGTGCCAGCAGCCCACACGGACAGGGGGCGTTTTATGGCTACACCTTC
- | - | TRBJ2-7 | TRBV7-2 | CASGRGTGEQYF | TGTGCCAGCGGGAGGGGGACGGGAGAGCAGTACTTC
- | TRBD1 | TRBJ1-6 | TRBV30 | CAWSVRTGKSSRHSPLHF | TGTGCCTGGAGTGTTCGGACAGGGAAGTCTTCCAGACATTCACCCCTCCACTTT
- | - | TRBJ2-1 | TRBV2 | CASSLEGANEQFF | TGTGCCAGCAGTTTGGAGGGGGCGAATGAGCAGTTCTTC
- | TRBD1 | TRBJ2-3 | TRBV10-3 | CAISAGTGQNTDTQYF | TGTGCCATCAGTGCTGGGACAGGCCAAAACACAGATACGCAGTATTTT
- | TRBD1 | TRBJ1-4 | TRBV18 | CASSLRTGGDEKLFF | TGTGCCAGCTCATTACGCACAGGGGGAGATGAAAAACTGTTTTTT
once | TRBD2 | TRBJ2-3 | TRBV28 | CASSLITSGTVDTQYF | TGTGCCAGCAGTTTAATCACTAGCGGGACGGTAGATACGCAGTATTTT
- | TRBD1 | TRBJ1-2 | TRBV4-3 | CASSQVLPGTGTGYTF | TGCGCCAGCAGCCAAGTGCTCCCCGGGACAGGGACCGGCTACACCTTC
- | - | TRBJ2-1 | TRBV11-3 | CASSFGGGRSGEQFF | TGTGCCAGCAGCTTCGGCGGAGGGCGATCGGGTGAGCAGTTCTTC
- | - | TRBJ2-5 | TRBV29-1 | CSVERSYETQYF | TGCAGCGTTGAAAGGAGTTACGAGACCCAGTACTTC
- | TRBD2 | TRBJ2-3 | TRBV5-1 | CASSISLAGSTDTQYF | TGCGCCAGCAGCATTTCACTAGCGGGGAGCACAGATACGCAGTATTTT
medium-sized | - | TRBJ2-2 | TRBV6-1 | CASSEQTAAGELFF | TGTGCCAGCAGTGAACAAACAGCCGCCGGGGAGCTGTTTTTT
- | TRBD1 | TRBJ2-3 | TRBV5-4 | CASSSGQGETDTQYF | TGTGCCAGCAGCTCTGGACAGGGGGAGACAGATACGCAGTATTTT
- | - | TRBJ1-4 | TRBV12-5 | CASGSQGINEKLFF | TGTGCTAGTGGCAGCCAGGGGATAAATGAAAAACTGTTTTTT
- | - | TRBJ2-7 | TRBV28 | CASTSLGGSSYEQYF | TGTGCCAGCACCTCCCTCGGAGGCAGTTCCTACGAGCAGTACTTC
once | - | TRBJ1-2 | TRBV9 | CASSVDSTNYGYTF | TGTGCCAGCAGCGTGGACAGTACTAACTATGGCTACACCTTC
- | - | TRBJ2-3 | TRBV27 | CASRSRVDTQYF | TGTGCCAGCAGGTCCCGAGTGGATACGCAGTATTTT
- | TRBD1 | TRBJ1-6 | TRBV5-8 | CASSLEGALFDSPLHF | TGTGCCAGCAGCTTGGAGGGGGCGCTTTTTGATTCACCCCTCCACTTT
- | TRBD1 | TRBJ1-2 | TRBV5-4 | CASRGQGTGYTF | TGTGCCAGCAGGGGACAGGGGACAGGCTACACCTTC